The 27 T cell receptor beta chains given below trace back to one sample, sequenced in a study of T-cell memory formation after mild COVID-19. In TCRdb, the 5' RACE reads were re-called with MiXCR into one record per CDR3 protein. Among around 450,000 distinct CDR3 sequences, around 19% were seen once, and the ten largest hold around 8.4%. Sequenced: PBMCs or a T cell subset sorted from them (not recorded which). These TCRs come from an adult woman who had mild COVID-19 (a few samples of this study predate the infection). Cell type and time point are not known.

In its sample, this clonotype was seen a few times. The CDR3 DNA sequence: TGTGCCAGCAGCGCCGGGGGGGCTGGCTCCTACGAGCAGTACTTC. Translated: CASSAGGAGSYEQYF. The V gene is TRBV9, the J gene TRBJ2-7; TRBD2 aligns across 8 bases. J lost 0 bases, V lost 3 bases, and 5 bases had no gene match. This CDR3 has 15 residues. Per the germline V gene, CDR1 is SGDLS and CDR2 is YYNGEE.

V gene TRBV20-1 combines with J gene TRBJ2-3, with D maybe TRBD1 (5 bases). Trimming took off 6 bases at V and 4 bases at J, with 11 bases between the two ends. CDR1 and CDR2 from the germline V gene are DFQATT and SNEGSKA (reference sequence). The CDR3 spans 12 residues. The CDR3 reads CSAGRYPDTQYF. CDR3 DNA sequence: TGCAGTGCGGGGCGCTACCCAGATACGCAGTATTTT.

DNA of the CDR3: TGCGCCAGCAGCTTGGTCCCCGTAGCCTCTGGGGCCAACGTCCTGACTTTC. Its protein is CASSLVPVASGANVLTF. The chain links TRBV5-1 to TRBJ2-6; unclear D gene. Germline V lookup: CDR1 SGHRS, CDR2 YFSETQ. V was trimmed by 0 bases and J by 0 bases, leaving 10 bases between them. The CDR3 length is 17 residues.

J is TRBJ1-5 and V is TRBV23-1; D uncertain. TRBV23-1 is labeled an ORF, and its function is uncertain. CDR3 size: 14 residues. Between the trimmed V and J ends, which lost 1 base and 1 base, there was a span of 5 bases. The CDR3 region is CASSQLLSNQPQHF. The CDR3 region has the DNA TGCGCCAGCAGTCAATTGCTCAGCAATCAGCCCCAGCATTTT.

This clonotype appeared many times. The chain links TRBV20-1 to TRBJ2-2, with TRBD2 matching 8 bases. The V gene end was trimmed by 2 bases and the J gene end by 2 bases; junction bases not matched to a gene: 1. Germline assignment: CDR1 DFQATT and CDR2 SNEGSKA (reference sequence). This CDR3 has 14 amino acids. This CDR3 reads CSARSGGNTGELFF. CDR3 coding DNA: TGCAGTGCTAGAAGCGGGGGAAACACCGGGGAGCTGTTTTTT.

This clonotype occurred a few times. The J gene is TRBJ2-5, the V gene TRBV2, with a tentative D call TRBD1 (6 bases). CDR1 and CDR2 from the germline V gene are SNHLY and FYNNEI. Trimming shortened V by 3 bases and J by 5 bases, and 22 bases separated the two germline ends. The CDR3 loop spans 17 amino acids. The CDR3, as DNA: TGTGCCAGCAGTGATGGGGGCGACCAGGGTCGAAGGGAGACCCAGTACTTC. Protein: CASSDGGDQGRRETQYF.

The chain recombines TRBV20-1 with TRBJ1-2; D gene uncertain. The CDR3 extends over 13 amino acids. Germline CDR1 and CDR2: DFQATT and SNEGSKA (reference sequence). Trimming shortened V by 6 bases and J by 4 bases, and 15 bases separated the two germline ends. CDR3 bases: TGCAGTGCCGTCCCAATACGGGGCTATGGCTACACCTTC. Its protein product is CSAVPIRGYGYTF.

This clonotype showed up many times. This chain connects TRBV12-3 or TRBV12-4 to TRBJ1-2; D call uncertain. This CDR3 region has 13 residues. V was shortened by 4 bases and J by 2 bases, with 8 bases between the two germline ends. CDR3 coding DNA: TGTGCCAGCAGTTCTGCAGCAAACTATGGCTACACCTTC. It codes for CASSSAANYGYTF.

There are many counts of this clonotype. The J gene is TRBJ2-7, the V gene TRBV11-2; D may match TRBD1 or TRBD2 (5 bases each). Germline values: CDR1 SGHAT, CDR2 FQNNGV. The CDR3 length is 15 residues. The ends were cut back, 4 bases at V and 2 bases at J, with 15 bases in the middle. DNA of the CDR3: TGTGCCAGCAGCTCCGGGGCGGGTCCTACCTACGAGCAGTACTTC. This sequence encodes CASSSGAGPTYEQYF.

This clonotype was seen many times. The genes are TRBV20-1 and TRBJ1-2; D remains ambiguous. Germline CDR1 DFQATT, CDR2 SNEGSKA (reference sequence). The CDR3 totals 12 residues. The V gene lost 5 bases and the J gene lost 0 bases, with 7 bases spanning the gap. Written as DNA, the CDR3 is TGCAGTGCTCCGTCCACTAACTATGGCTACACCTTC. Protein sequence: CSAPSTNYGYTF.

This clonotype was found a few times. This rearrangement joins TRBV6-2 or TRBV6-3 to TRBJ2-7; D is undetermined. The germline V and J ends were trimmed by 2 bases and 9 bases, with 8 bases remaining between them. Per germline, CDR1 MNHEY and CDR2 SVGEGT. This CDR3 comprises 11 residues. The CDR3 DNA follows: TGTGCCAGCAGTTACGCGGTTGGGCAGTACTTC. This translates into CASSYAVGQYF.

This clonotype was counted a few times. The J gene is TRBJ1-5, the V gene TRBV5-6, with D hard to call. V lost 1 base to trimming and J lost 11 bases, with 16 bases between them. The CDR3 runs to 14 residues. The germline V gene encodes CDR1 SGHDT and CDR2 YYEEEE. The CDR3 DNA sequence: TGTGCCAGCAGCTTGTTCTCGGACCCCCAGGCCCAGCATTTT. Translated, it gives CASSLFSDPQAQHF.

The genes are TRBV12-3 or TRBV12-4 and TRBJ2-7; D unclear. Trimming removed 4 bases from V and 0 bases from J, with 13 bases in between. This CDR3 region has 15 residues. DNA for the CDR3: TGTGCCAGCAGTTCCTCCGGGCCAAGCTCCTACGAGCAGTACTTC. Its protein product is CASSSSGPSSYEQYF.

This clonotype was picked up a small number of times. V gene TRBV9 combines with J gene TRBJ2-1; 9 bases match TRBD1. With 3 bases clipped from V and 5 bases from J, the junction kept 6 bases outside the gene matches. This CDR3 comprises 15 residues. Germline CDR1 SGDLS, CDR2 YYNGEE. CDR3 sequence (DNA): TGTGCCAGCAGCGGTGGGACAGGGAGTCACAATGAGCAGTTCTTC. This encodes CASSGGTGSHNEQFF.

The V gene is TRBV18, the J gene TRBJ1-2; tentative D call: TRBD1 (6 bases). The CDR3 extends over 13 amino acids. The V gene's germline CDR1 is KGHSH and CDR2 LQKENI. Trimming stripped 2 bases from V and 5 bases from J, with 9 bases between. DNA of the CDR3: TGTGCCAGCTCACCAGGGGACAAATATGGCTACACCTTC. Translating it yields CASSPGDKYGYTF.

The V call is TRBV20-1, the J call TRBJ2-5; 10 nucleotides match TRBD2. V lost 4 bases to trimming and J lost 7 bases; unmatched junction nucleotides: 9. Germline lookup yields CDR1 DFQATT and CDR2 SNEGSKA (reference sequence). The CDR3 has 14 amino acids. The CDR3 nucleotides are TGCAGTGCTAAAGGACTAGCGGTGAAGGGGACCCAGTACTTC. Protein product: CSAKGLAVKGTQYF.

The chain couples TRBV3-1 to TRBJ1-1; D remains ambiguous. Per the germline V gene, CDR1 is LGHDT and CDR2 is YNNKEL (reference sequence). V shed 6 bases and J shed 1 base, with 6 bases lying between them. CDR3 length: 12 amino acids. The CDR3 DNA is TGTGCCAGCAGACGAACGAACACTGAAGCTTTCTTT. Translated: CASRRTNTEAFF.

This clonotype was recorded a few times. The rearrangement links TRBV11-3 to TRBJ2-7; TRBD1 aligns across 8 bases. The CDR3 has 13 amino acids. The germline V gene encodes CDR1 SGHNT and CDR2 YENEEA. Trimming at V came to 8 bases and at J to 6 bases, leaving 9 bases not matched to a gene. CDR3 sequence: CASGPQGASEQYF. Here the CDR3 DNA reads TGTGCCAGCGGCCCGCAGGGGGCCAGCGAGCAGTACTTC.

This clonotype was seen a handful of times. This chain connects TRBV5-1 to TRBJ1-1, with a tentative D call TRBD1 (6 bases). From germline, CDR1 is SGHRS and CDR2 YFSETQ. The V and J ends lost 6 bases and 4 bases respectively, with 16 bases between them. CDR3 length equals 14 residues. CDR3 protein: CASNDRMGVTEAFF. DNA for the CDR3: TGCGCCAGCAACGACAGGATGGGGGTCACTGAAGCTTTCTTT.

The sample holds a few counts of this clonotype. J is TRBJ2-1 and V is TRBV3-1; D unclear. CDR1 LGHDT and CDR2 YNNKEL come from the germline V gene (reference sequence). The CDR3 totals 13 residues. V lost 0 bases, J lost 13 bases, and 13 bases lay in between. Here the CDR3 DNA reads TGTGCCAGCAGCCAAGAAACGAGGCAGGCCCAGTTCTTC. Translating it yields CASSQETRQAQFF.

This chain connects TRBV7-6 to TRBJ2-1, with 8 bases aligning to TRBD2. This CDR3 contains 15 residues. Germline loops: CDR1 SGHVS, CDR2 FNYEAQ. V lost 5 bases, J lost 11 bases, and 14 bases stayed unmatched. The CDR3 is CASSPPAGARGQQFF. Here the CDR3 DNA reads TGTGCCAGCAGCCCGCCAGCGGGAGCCCGTGGACAGCAGTTCTTC.

This clonotype was picked up many times. This chain uses TRBV5-6 with TRBJ2-5, with TRBD2 matching over 14 bases. Germline CDR1 reads SGHDT; CDR2 reads YYEEEE. The J segment lost 0 bases and the V segment lost 7 bases, leaving 14 bases of the junction unmatched. There are 19 residues in the CDR3. CDR3 DNA sequence: TGTGCCAGCGCAAGTTTGGGGACTAGCGGGAGCTCGTACCAAGAGACCCAGTACTTC. It specifies CASASLGTSGSSYQETQYF. Variable domain in full (rest from reference TRBV5-6 and TRBJ2-5): DAGVTQSPTHLIKTRGQQVTLRCSPKSGHDTVSWYQQALGQGPQFIFQYYEEEERQRGNFPDRFSGHQFPNYSSELNVNALLLGDSALYLCASASLGTSGSSYQETQYFGPGTRLLVL.

The gene calls are TRBV12-3 or TRBV12-4 and TRBJ2-7; maybe TRBD1 (6 bases). The V and J ends lost 6 bases and 1 base respectively, with 10 bases between them. The length of the CDR3 is 13 residues. The CDR3 loop is CASSRDISYEQYF. For the CDR3, the DNA is TGTGCCAGCAGCCGGGACATTTCCTACGAGCAGTACTTC.

This clonotype was counted many times. The chain recombines TRBV7-6 with TRBJ2-1, with D possibly being TRBD1 (6 bases). CDR1 is SGHVS, CDR2 FNYEAQ, per germline. This CDR3 contains 15 residues. Trimming shortened V by 0 bases and J by 9 bases, and 15 bases separated the two germline ends. As DNA, the CDR3 is TGTGCCAGCAGCTTAGCGGCCAGGGGAGCTATTGAGCAGTTCTTC. It specifies CASSLAARGAIEQFF. Full variable domain (remainder filled in from reference TRBV7-6 and TRBJ2-1): GAGVSQSPRYKVTKRGQDVALRCDPISGHVSLYWYRQALGQGPEFLTYFNYEAQQDKSGLPNDRFSAERPEGSISTLTIQRTEQRDSAMYRCASSLAARGAIEQFFGPGTRLTVL.

This clonotype occurred many times. J is TRBJ2-3 and V is TRBV7-9; 9 positions agree with TRBD2. Per the germline V gene, CDR1 is SEHNR and CDR2 is FQNEAQ (reference sequence). V lost 1 base, J lost 2 bases, and 7 bases stayed unmatched. The CDR3 runs 17 residues. The CDR3 sequence: CASSLGLSGGPTDTQYF. The CDR3 DNA reads as TGTGCCAGCAGCTTAGGCCTCAGCGGGGGGCCCACAGATACGCAGTATTTT.

This clonotype was observed a few times. V and J are TRBV5-1 and TRBJ1-1, with 9 bases matching TRBD1. This CDR3 has 14 residues. The ends lost 7 bases at V and 3 bases at J; junction bases unmatched: 7. Germline V gene lookup returns CDR1 SGHRS and CDR2 YFSETQ. The CDR3 bases are TGCGCCAGCGGCCCGACAGGGGGAGACACTGAAGCTTTCTTT. This translates into CASGPTGGDTEAFF.

Only a few counts were recorded for this clonotype. The chain employs TRBV15 and TRBJ2-1, with 7 bases fitting TRBD2. Germline-derived CDR1 and CDR2 are LNHNV and YYDKDF (reference sequence). Trimming took 5 bases from V and 2 from J; bases not matched to a gene: 6. The CDR3 has 15 residues. The CDR3 coding sequence is TGTGCCACCAGCGTGGCGGGAGCAACCTACAATGAGCAGTTCTTC. It is translated as CATSVAGATYNEQFF.